This TCR beta chain was captured in a study of cytomegalovirus exposure and HLA in healthy donors. Notes on the study in general: A list of around 160 TCR beta chains associated with cytomegalovirus was given. A later analysis found TCR association rates differed by HLA locus, highest for DRB1 and lowest for HLA-C. Rare sequences made up most TCRs, while some public TCRs were found in many donors.

This clone was counted a few times. Its antigen is not known. PCR employed 60 Vbeta and 13 Jbeta primers. Profiling relied on immunoSEQ multiplex PCR, and the TCRdb table lists in-frame clones only, not all of them. The sample contains around 150,000 clones, roughly 80% of which appear only once. The CDR3 is made up of 15 amino acids. CDR1 and CDR2 from the germline V gene are SGHAT and FQNNGV. The V end was cut by 5 bases, the J end by 4 bases, with 17 bases between. The sequenced sample was PBMCs. This rearrangement joins TRBV11-2 to TRBJ1-2; D is ambiguous. The sequence came from a man aged 25-40 years in good health and CMV-seronegative. The DNA for the CDR3 is TGTGCCAGCAGCCTCGAGCCCTTAAGCCGCTATGGCTACACCTTC. Its translation: CASSLEPLSRYGYTF. The whole variable domain, filled in from reference TRBV11-2 and TRBJ1-2, reads EAGVAQSPRYKIIEKRQSVAFWCNPISGHATLYWYQQILGQGPKLLIQFQNNGVVDDSQLPKDRFSAERLKGVDSTLKIQPAKLEDSAVYLCASSLEPLSRYGYTFGSGTRLTVV.